Below, 20 T cell receptor beta chains from the same sample are listed, as sequenced in a study of tumor and adjacent non-tumor tissue in lung cancer (dated by TCRdb to the late 2010s). RNA was extracted from bulk unsorted tissue and checked for quality with a NanoDrop ND-1000 and an Agilent 2100. The library was produced with multiplex PCR. Sequencing relied on an Illumina HiSeq 2500. TCRbeta libraries were built by three rounds of nested PCR using primers (Table S4), following protocols modified from ARM-PCR. TCRdb handled the public reads itself, with Q25 trimming in fastp and clone calling in MiXCR, and kept productive beta chains. Rows are combined by CDR3 protein, so each entry shows the most common genes and DNA. The sample yields some 120,000 distinct CDR3 sequences; 66% were counted once. 9.5% to 15% of the sample goes to the ten largest clones. The specimen sequenced was lung tumor tissue. These receptors were obtained from a man in his thirties or forties with non-small cell lung cancer.

This clonotype appeared many times. The chain links TRBV12-3 or TRBV12-4 to TRBJ2-1; 8 nucleotides match TRBD2. V shed 8 bases and J 4 bases; nucleotides not matched to a gene: 1. This CDR3 region has 12 residues. The CDR3 nucleotides are TGTGCCAGCGGGACTAGTTACAATGAGCAGTTCTTC. It is translated as CASGTSYNEQFF.

In regard to this clonotype: Given the absence of the conserved phenylalanine or tryptophan at the CDR3 end, a read error is likely. The chain employs TRBV14 and TRBJ2-1, with 7 bases identical to TRBD2. Trimming at V came to 0 bases and at J to 10 bases, leaving 3 bases not matched to a gene. The length of the CDR3 is 13 residues. Germline assignment: CDR1 SGHDN and CDR2 FVKESK. The CDR3 DNA follows: TGTGCCAGCAGCCAAGATCTGGGAGGGGAGCAGTTCCTC. Protein sequence: CASSQDLGGEQFL.

The chain uses TRBV10-3 and TRBJ1-1; D perhaps matches TRBD1 (5 bases). The CDR3 loop spans 13 amino acids. Per germline, CDR1 ENHRY and CDR2 SYGVKD. V was trimmed by 4 bases and J by 5 bases, leaving 11 bases between them. The CDR3 sequence: CAISVQGITEAFF. The DNA for the CDR3 is TGTGCCATCAGTGTCCAGGGAATTACTGAAGCTTTCTTT.

This chain joins TRBV24-1 and TRBJ2-5, with 9 bases lining up with TRBD1. The V and J ends lost 3 bases and 5 bases, in that order; junction bases with no gene match: 12. The CDR3 is made up of 17 amino acids. Germline lookup yields CDR1 KGHDR and CDR2 SFDVKD. CDR3 amino acids: CATSDPTGTGIRETQYF. The CDR3 nucleotides are TGTGCCACCAGTGATCCTACCGGGACAGGGATTCGGGAGACCCAGTACTTC.

The chain employs TRBV5-4 and TRBJ2-2; 11 bases agree with TRBD2. The V gene's germline CDR1 is SGHNT and CDR2 YYREEE (reference sequence). Losses at the gene ends were 2 bases for V and 6 bases for J; bases not matched to a gene: 0. CDR3 length equals 14 residues. The CDR3 bases are TGTGCCAGCAGCTTTAGCGGGAGGGCCGGGGAGCTGTTTTTT. Protein: CASSFSGRAGELFF.

This clonotype was detected ten times or more. The chain has TRBV20-1 and TRBJ2-5; a possible D gene is TRBD1 (6 bases). The germline V and J ends were trimmed by 2 bases and 4 bases, with 11 bases remaining between them. CDR1 is DFQATT and CDR2 is SNEGSKA in the germline V gene (reference sequence). There are 13 residues in the CDR3. In DNA form, the CDR3 reads TGCAGTGCTAGACTAGGGGGATCAGAGACCCAGTACTTC. It translates to CSARLGGSETQYF.

On this clonotype itself: Given a much more abundant clone one base away, this may be a read error. V usage is TRBV29-1 and J usage is TRBJ1-1; the D gene is possibly TRBD1 (5 bases). V dropped 4 bases and J dropped 4 bases, with 22 bases sitting between them. CDR3 length: 16 residues. Germline V gene data show CDR1 as SQVTM and CDR2 as ANQGSEA. In DNA form, the CDR3 reads TGCAGCGTTGTCGGCCCGGCGGGGAACGGGGGCACTGAAGCTTTCTTT. Translated: CSVVGPAGNGGTEAFF.

For this clonotype: The germline gene is not matched at one end of the junction; a read error may be the cause. This rearrangement joins TRBV20-1 to TRBJ2-1; no reliable D call. CDR3 size: 10 residues. Germline values: CDR1 DFQATT, CDR2 SNEGSKA (reference sequence). For the CDR3, the DNA is TGCAGTGTGAAATACAATGAGCAATTCTTC. Its translation: CSVKYNEQFF.

Concerning this clonotype itself: One end of the junction does not line up with germline, which may come from a read error. The V call is TRBV12-3 or TRBV12-4, the J call TRBJ2-2; TRBD2 is a possible D gene (6 bases). The CDR3 is 17 amino acids. DNA of the CDR3: TGCGCCAGCAGTTTATGGACGGGAGTAACGAACACCGGGGAGCTGCTTTTT. It translates to CASSLWTGVTNTGELLF.

Note on this clonotype: Without the conserved terminal phenylalanine or tryptophan, this CDR3 likely stems from a read error. V usage is TRBV20-1 and J usage is TRBJ1-5; D not certain. Germline values: CDR1 DFQATT, CDR2 SNEGSKA (reference sequence). The CDR3 length is 15 residues. V lost 2 bases to trimming and J lost 11 bases, with 22 bases between them. This chain's CDR3 is CSARSDGQASESQHL. CDR3 bases: TGCAGTGCTAGAAGTGACGGGCAGGCGTCGGAGTCCCAGCATTTA.

To note about this clonotype: An end of the junction differs from the germline gene, which may be a read error. V and J are TRBV5-5 and TRBJ2-7, with a possible D match to TRBD2 (6 bases). Germline-derived CDR1 and CDR2 are SGHKS and YYEKEE (reference sequence). The CDR3 sequence is 17 residues long. The CDR3 bases are TGTGCCAGCAGCCCCAACCCCTCCTCTTGCGGGGTCTACGAGCAGAACTTC. It yields the protein CASSPNPSSCGVYEQNF.

This clonotype was seen ten or more times. V gene TRBV24-1 combines with J gene TRBJ2-6; the D gene is possibly TRBD2 (6 bases). The V and J ends lost 4 bases and 3 bases respectively, with 9 bases between them. The CDR3 length is 15 residues. From germline, CDR1 is KGHDR and CDR2 SFDVKD. CDR3 sequence reads: CATSDPGLGANVLTF. CDR3 coding DNA: TGTGCCACCAGTGACCCGGGACTTGGGGCCAACGTCCTGACTTTC.

Notes on this clonotype: The junction departs from germline at one end; a sequencing error may be responsible. The rearrangement joins TRBV20-1 to TRBJ1-2, with D perhaps TRBD1 (5 bases). The germline CDR1 and CDR2 sequences are DFQATT and SNEGSKA (reference sequence). The CDR3 is 16 residues long. The CDR3 DNA sequence: TGCAGTACTAGAGCTTTCAATTTGGGGGTCAACTATGGCTACACCTTC. This codes for CSTRAFNLGVNYGYTF.

On this clonotype: One end of the junction fails to match germline, which may point to a read error. The chain couples TRBV4-2 to TRBJ1-4; the D is unclear. The CDR3 totals 16 residues. Germline V gives CDR1 LGHNA, CDR2 YNFKEQ. The CDR3 protein is CATSLGSLGRREKLFF. In DNA, the CDR3 is TGTGCCACCAGCCTCGGATCATTGGGCCGGCGGGAAAAACTGTTTTTT.

The chain uses TRBV5-1 and TRBJ2-1; maybe TRBD1 (5 bases). The length of the CDR3 is 14 residues. The germline gives CDR1 SGHRS, CDR2 YFSETQ. The CDR3 DNA reads as TGCGTCGGCTCCCAGGGCGGTTCATCCAATGAGCAGTTCTTC. This codes for CVGSQGGSSNEQFF. Together with reference TRBV5-1 and TRBJ2-1, the CDR3 gives the full variable domain: KAGVTQTPRYLIKTRGQQVTLSCSPISGHRSVSWYQQTPGQGLQFLFEYFSETQRNKGNFPGRFSGRQFSNSRSEMNVSTLELGDSALYLCVGSQGGSSNEQFFGPGTRLTVL.

A word on this clonotype: One end of the junction is discordant with germline, which a read error may explain. The chain employs TRBV4-1 and TRBJ1-6; no clear D gene. The germline gives CDR1 MGHRA, CDR2 YSYEKL. The CDR3 length is 14 residues. This chain's CDR3 is CASSQVPLTSPLHF. In nucleotides, the CDR3 is TGCGCCAGCAGCCAAGTTCCATTGACTTCACCCCTTCACTTT.

About this clonotype itself: This may arise from a read error, as a much more abundant clone is one base away. V gene TRBV20-1 combines with J gene TRBJ2-3; D is unclear. Trimming took off 7 bases at V and 7 bases at J, with 18 bases between the two ends. CDR1 and CDR2 (germline): DFQATT, SNEGSKA (reference sequence). The CDR3 consists of 13 residues. The CDR3 DNA sequence: TGCAGTGTGCCCGCCCCTTGGATGCATACGCAGTATTTT. Residues: CSVPAPWMHTQYF.

A remark on this clonotype: A much larger clonotype is one base distant, so this may be a read error. The chain links TRBV6-2 or TRBV6-3 to TRBJ2-7; D is ambiguous. The CDR3 has 12 residues. V was pared by 7 bases and J by 9 bases, with 16 bases between. Germline CDR1 reads MNHEY; CDR2 reads SVGEGT. DNA of the CDR3: TGTGCCAGCAACCCGGCAGGTCACGTGCAGTACTTC. The encoded protein is CASNPAGHVQYF.

Worth noting for this clonotype: A much larger clone lies one base from this, so it may be a read error. The genes are TRBV6-1 and TRBJ2-7, with D possibly TRBD1 on 6 matching bases. CDR3 size: 12 residues. Trimming removed 8 bases at V and 4 bases at J, with 12 bases between. Germline CDR1 MNHNS, CDR2 SASEGT. CDR3 loop: CASSNRVYEQYF. CDR3 sequence (DNA): TGTGCCAGCTCTAACAGGGTATACGAGCAGTACTTC.

In the case of this clonotype: This sequence may be a read error, since a much larger clone differs from it by one base. The rearrangement links TRBV10-3 to TRBJ2-3; 9 bases map to TRBD2. V shed 10 bases, J shed 14 bases, and the junction held 25 bases outside the gene matches. Germline lookup yields CDR1 ENHRY and CDR2 SYGVKD. CDR3 length: 16 residues. Here the CDR3 reads CATSGLAGSPQQAPYF. The CDR3 bases are TGTGCCACCTCTGGGCTAGCGGGGTCCCCACAGCAGGCGCCGTATTTT.